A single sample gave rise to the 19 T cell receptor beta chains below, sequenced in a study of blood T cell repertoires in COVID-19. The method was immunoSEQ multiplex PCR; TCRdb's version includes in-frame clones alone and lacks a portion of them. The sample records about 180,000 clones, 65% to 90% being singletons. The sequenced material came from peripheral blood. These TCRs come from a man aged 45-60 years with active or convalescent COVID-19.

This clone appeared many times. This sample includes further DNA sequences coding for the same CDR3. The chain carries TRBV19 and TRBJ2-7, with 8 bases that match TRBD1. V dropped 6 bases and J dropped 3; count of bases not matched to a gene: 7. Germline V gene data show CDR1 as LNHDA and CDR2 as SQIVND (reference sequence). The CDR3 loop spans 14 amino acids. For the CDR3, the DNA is TGTGCCAGTAGCGATCCGGGACAGGACTACGAGCAGTACTTC. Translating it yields CASSDPGQDYEQYF.

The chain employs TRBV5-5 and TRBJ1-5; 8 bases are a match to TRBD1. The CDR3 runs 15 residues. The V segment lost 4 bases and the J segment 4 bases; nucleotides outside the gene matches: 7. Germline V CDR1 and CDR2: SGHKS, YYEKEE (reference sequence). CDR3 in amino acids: CASSPGQGGNQPQHF. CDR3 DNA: TGTGCCAGCAGCCCCGGACAGGGCGGAAATCAGCCCCAGCATTTT.

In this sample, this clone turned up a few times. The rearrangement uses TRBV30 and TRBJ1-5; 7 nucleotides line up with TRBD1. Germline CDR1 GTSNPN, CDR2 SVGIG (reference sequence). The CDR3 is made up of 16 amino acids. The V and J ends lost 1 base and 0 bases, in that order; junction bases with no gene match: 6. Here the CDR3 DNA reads TGTGCCTGGAGTGAGACAGGGAAAGATAGCAATCAGCCCCAGCATTTT. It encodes CAWSETGKDSNQPQHF.

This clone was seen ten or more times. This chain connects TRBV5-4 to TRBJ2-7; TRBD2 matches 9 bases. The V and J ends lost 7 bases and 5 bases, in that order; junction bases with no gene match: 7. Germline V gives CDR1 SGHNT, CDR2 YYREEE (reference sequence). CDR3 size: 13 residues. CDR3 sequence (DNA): TGTGCCAGCTCCAGCGGGAGGTATGACGAGCAGTACTTC. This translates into CASSSGRYDEQYF. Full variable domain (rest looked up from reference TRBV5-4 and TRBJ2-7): ETGVTQSPTHLIKTRGQQVTLRCSSQSGHNTVSWYQQALGQGPQFIFQYYREEENGRGNFPPRFSGLQFPNYSSELNVNALELDDSALYLCASSSGRYDEQYFGPGTRLTVT.

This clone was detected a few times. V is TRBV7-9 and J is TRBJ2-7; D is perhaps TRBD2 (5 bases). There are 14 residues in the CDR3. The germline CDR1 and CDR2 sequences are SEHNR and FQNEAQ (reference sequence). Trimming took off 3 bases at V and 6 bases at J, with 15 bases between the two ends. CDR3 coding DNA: TGTGCCAGCAGCTTGGGTTCGACCGCGGGCGAGCAGTACTTC. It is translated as CASSLGSTAGEQYF.

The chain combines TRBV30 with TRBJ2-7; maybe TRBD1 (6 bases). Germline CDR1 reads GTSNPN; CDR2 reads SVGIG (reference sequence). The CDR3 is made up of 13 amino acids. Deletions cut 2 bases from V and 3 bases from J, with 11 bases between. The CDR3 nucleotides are TGTGCCTGGAGTCGGACAGCTAACTACGAGCAGTACTTC. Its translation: CAWSRTANYEQYF.

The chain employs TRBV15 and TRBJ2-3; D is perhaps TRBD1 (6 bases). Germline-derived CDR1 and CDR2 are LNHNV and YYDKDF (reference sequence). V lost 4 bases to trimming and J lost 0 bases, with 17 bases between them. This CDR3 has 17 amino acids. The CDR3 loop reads CATSITPGTTSTDTQYF. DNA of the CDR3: TGTGCCACCAGCATAACCCCCGGGACAACTAGCACAGATACGCAGTATTTT. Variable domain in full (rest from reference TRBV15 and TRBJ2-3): DAMVIQNPRYQVTQFGKPVTLSCSQTLNHNVMYWYQQKSSQAPKLLFHYYDKDFNNEADTPDNFQSRRPNTSFCFLDIRSPGLGDTAMYLCATSITPGTTSTDTQYFGPGTRLTVL.

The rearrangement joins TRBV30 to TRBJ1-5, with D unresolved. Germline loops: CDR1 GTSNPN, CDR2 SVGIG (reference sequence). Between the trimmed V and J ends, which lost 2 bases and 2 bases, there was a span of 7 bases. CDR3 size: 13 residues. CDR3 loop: CAWSRSGNQPQHF. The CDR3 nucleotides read TGTGCCTGGAGTAGGAGCGGCAATCAGCCCCAGCATTTT.

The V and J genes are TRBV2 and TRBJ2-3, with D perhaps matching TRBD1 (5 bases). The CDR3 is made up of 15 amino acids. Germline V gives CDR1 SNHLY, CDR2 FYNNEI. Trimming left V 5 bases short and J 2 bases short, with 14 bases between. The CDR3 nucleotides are TGTGCCAGCAGTCCTCAGGGTACGCTCACAGATACGCAGTATTTT. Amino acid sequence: CASSPQGTLTDTQYF.

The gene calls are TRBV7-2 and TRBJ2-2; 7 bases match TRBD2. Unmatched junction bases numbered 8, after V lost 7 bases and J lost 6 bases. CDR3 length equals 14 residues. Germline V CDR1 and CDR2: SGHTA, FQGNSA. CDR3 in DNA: TGTGCCAGCACCCTACTGGGGGGGGCCGGGGAGCTGTTTTTT. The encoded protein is CASTLLGGAGELFF.

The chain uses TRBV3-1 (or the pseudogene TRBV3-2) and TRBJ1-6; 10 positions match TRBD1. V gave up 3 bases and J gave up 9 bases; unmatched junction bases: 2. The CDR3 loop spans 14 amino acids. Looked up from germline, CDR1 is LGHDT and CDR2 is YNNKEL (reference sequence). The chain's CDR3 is CASSHRDRGSPLHF. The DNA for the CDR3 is TGTGCCAGCAGCCATCGGGACAGGGGTTCACCCCTCCACTTT.

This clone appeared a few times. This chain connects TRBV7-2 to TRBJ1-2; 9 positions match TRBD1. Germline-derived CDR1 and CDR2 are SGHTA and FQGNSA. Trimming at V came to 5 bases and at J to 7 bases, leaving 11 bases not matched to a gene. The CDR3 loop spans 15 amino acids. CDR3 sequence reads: CASSSRQGDVVGYTF. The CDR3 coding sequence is TGTGCCAGCAGCAGTCGACAGGGGGATGTGGTTGGCTACACCTTC.

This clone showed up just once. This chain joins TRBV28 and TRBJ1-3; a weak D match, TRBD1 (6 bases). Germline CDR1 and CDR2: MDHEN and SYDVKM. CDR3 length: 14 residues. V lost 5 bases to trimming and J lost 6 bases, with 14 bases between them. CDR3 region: CASSLPTGQNTIYF. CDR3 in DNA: TGTGCCAGCAGTCTCCCGACAGGACAAAACACCATATATTTT.

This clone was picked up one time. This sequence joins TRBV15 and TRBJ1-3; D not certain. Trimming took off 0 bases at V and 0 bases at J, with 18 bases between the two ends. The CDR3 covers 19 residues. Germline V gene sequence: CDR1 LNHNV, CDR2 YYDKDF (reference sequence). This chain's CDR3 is CATSRDRAGRTLSGNTIYF. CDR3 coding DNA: TGTGCCACCAGCAGAGATAGGGCGGGGAGGACTCTCTCTGGAAACACCATATATTTT.

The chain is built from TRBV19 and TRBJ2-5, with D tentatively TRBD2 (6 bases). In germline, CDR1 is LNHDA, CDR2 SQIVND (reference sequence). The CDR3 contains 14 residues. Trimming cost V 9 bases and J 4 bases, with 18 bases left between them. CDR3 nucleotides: TGTGCCAGCGCGCCAACTAGCATTTCAGAGACCCAGTACTTC. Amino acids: CASAPTSISETQYF. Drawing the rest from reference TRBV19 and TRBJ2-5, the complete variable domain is DGGITQSPKYLFRKEGQNVTLSCEQNLNHDAMYWYRQDPGQGLRLIYYSQIVNDFQKGDIAEGYSVSREKKESFPLTVTSAQKNPTAFYLCASAPTSISETQYFGPGTRLLVL.

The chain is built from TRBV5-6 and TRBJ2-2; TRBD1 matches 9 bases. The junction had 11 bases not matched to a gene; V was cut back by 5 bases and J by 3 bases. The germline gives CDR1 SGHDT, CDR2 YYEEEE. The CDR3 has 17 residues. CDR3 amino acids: CASSRGIQGADTGELFF. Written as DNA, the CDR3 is TGTGCCAGCAGTCGGGGCATACAGGGGGCAGACACCGGGGAGCTGTTTTTT.

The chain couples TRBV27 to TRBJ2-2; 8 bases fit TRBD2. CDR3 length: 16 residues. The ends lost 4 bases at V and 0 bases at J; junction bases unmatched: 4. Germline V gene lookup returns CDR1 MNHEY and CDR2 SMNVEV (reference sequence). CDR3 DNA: TGTGCCAGCAGTTCGGGACTAGAAACGAACACCGGGGAGCTGTTTTTT. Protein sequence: CASSSGLETNTGELFF.

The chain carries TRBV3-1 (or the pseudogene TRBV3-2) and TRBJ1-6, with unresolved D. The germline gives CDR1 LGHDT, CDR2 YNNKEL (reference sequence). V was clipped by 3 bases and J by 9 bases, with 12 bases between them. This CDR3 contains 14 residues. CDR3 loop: CASSHRGGGSPLHF. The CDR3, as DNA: TGTGCCAGCAGCCATAGAGGTGGAGGTTCACCCCTCCACTTT.

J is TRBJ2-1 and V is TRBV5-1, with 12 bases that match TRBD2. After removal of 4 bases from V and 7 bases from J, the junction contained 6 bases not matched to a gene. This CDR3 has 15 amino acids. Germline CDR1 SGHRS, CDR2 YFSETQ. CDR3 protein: CASSPRTSGTNEQFF. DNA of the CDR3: TGCGCCAGCAGCCCCAGGACTAGCGGGACGAATGAGCAGTTCTTC.